This T cell receptor beta chain was sequenced during a study of blood T cells in healthy people across ages. The CDR3 is 15 residues long. Germline-derived CDR1 and CDR2 are SGDLS and YYNGEE. The authors isolated at least 6.5 million PBMCs per sample. Per sample, no less than 5 micrograms of total RNA were extracted. Study-wide results and caveats: Significant beta diversity loss was already apparent by age approximately 38, declining roughly linearly.

Then a second PCR, running roughly 7 to 11 cycles, was carried out with a sample-barcoded 5' primer and a J-beta primer mix. Each of the cDNA molecules was tagged by a template-switch adaptor with 12 random nucleotides. One entry per CDR3 protein results from TCRdb running MiXCR on the 5' RACE reads. The sample has hundreds of thousands of distinct CDR3 sequences, 25% to 35% seen once; the top ten hold more than 15%. As regards this clonotype: As yet, its antigen is unknown. At one boundary the junction diverges from the germline segment, which might be a read error.

The specimen was blood. V usage is TRBV9 and J usage is TRBJ1-1; unclear D gene. This sequence originates from a woman of 80 years or more in good health. CDR3 residues: CAGSVTHTLSTEAFF. The CDR3 nucleotides are TGTGCCGGCAGCGTAACTCACACTTTAAGCACTGAAGCTTTCTTT. The full variable domain, with the rest looked up from reference TRBV9 and TRBJ1-1, is DSGVTQTPKHLITATGQRVTLRCSPRSGDLSVYWYQQSLDQGLQFLIQYYNGEERAKGNILERFSAQQFPDLHSELNLSSLELGDSALYFCAGSVTHTLSTEAFFGQGTRLTVV.